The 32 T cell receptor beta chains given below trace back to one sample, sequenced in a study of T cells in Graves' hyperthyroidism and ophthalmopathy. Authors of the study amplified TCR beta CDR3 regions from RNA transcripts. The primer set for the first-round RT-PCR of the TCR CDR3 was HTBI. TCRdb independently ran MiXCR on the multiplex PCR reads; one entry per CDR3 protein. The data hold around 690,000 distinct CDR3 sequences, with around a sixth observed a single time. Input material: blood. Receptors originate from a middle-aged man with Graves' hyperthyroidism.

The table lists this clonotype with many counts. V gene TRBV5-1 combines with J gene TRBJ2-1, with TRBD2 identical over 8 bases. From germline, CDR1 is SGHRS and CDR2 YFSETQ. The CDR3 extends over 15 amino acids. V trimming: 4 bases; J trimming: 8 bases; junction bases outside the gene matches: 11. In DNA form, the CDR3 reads TGCGCCAGCAGCCCCAGGCAGCGGGAGAACTATGAGCAGTTCTTC. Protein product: CASSPRQRENYEQFF. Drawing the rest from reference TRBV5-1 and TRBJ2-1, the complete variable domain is KAGVTQTPRYLIKTRGQQVTLSCSPISGHRSVSWYQQTPGQGLQFLFEYFSETQRNKGNFPGRFSGRQFSNSRSEMNVSTLELGDSALYLCASSPRQRENYEQFFGPGTRLTVL.

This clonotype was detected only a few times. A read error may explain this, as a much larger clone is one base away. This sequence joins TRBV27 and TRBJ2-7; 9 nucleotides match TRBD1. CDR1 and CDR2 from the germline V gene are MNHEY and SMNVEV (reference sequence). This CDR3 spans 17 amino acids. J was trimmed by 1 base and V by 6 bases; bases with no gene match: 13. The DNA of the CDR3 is TGTGCCAGCAGATTACGTTACAGGGGGCCTGAATCCTACGAGCAGTACTTC. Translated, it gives CASRLRYRGPESYEQYF.

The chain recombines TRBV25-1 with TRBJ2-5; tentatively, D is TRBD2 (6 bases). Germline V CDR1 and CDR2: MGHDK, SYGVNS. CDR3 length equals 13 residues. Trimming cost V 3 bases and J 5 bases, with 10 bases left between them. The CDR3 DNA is TGTGCCAGCAGTGAGCTGGGGAGGGAGACCCAGTACTTC. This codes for CASSELGRETQYF.

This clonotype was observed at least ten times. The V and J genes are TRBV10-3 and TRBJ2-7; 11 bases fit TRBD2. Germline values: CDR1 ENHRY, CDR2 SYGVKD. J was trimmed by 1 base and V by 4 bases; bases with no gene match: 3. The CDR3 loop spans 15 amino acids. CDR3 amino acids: CAISGASGRSYEQYF. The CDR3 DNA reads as TGTGCCATCAGTGGGGCTAGCGGGAGGTCCTACGAGCAGTACTTC.

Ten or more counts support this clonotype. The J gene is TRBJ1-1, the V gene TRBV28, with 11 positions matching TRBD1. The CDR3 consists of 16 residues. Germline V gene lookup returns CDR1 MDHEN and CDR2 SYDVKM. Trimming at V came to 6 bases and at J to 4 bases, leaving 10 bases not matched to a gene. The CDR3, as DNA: TGTGCCAGCAGGTCCGGGACAGGGGGTCAGAGCACTGAAGCTTTCTTT. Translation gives CASRSGTGGQSTEAFF.

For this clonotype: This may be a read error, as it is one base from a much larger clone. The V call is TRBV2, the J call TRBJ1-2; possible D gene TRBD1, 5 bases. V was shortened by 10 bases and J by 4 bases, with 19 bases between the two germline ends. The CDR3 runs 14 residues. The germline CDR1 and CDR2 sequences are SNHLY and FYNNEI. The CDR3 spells CAITPGRETYGYTF. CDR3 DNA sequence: TGTGCCATTACACCGGGACGAGAAACCTATGGCTACACCTTC.

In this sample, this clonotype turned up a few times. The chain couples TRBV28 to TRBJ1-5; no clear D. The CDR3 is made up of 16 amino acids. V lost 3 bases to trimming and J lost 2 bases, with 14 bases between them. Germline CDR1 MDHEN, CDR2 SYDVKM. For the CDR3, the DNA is TGTGCCAGCAGTTTCTTTTCGAGGGCGCGCAATCAGCCCCAGCATTTT. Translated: CASSFFSRARNQPQHF.

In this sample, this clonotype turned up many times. In nucleotides, the CDR3 is TGTGCCAGCAGCACCGGACCAGTGGGGAATGAGCAGTTCTTC. This gives the protein CASSTGPVGNEQFF. The chain has TRBV7-2 and TRBJ2-1; no definite D call. The V and J ends lost 5 bases and 7 bases respectively, with 15 bases between them. The germline CDR1 and CDR2 sequences are SGHTA and FQGNSA. The CDR3 loop spans 14 amino acids.

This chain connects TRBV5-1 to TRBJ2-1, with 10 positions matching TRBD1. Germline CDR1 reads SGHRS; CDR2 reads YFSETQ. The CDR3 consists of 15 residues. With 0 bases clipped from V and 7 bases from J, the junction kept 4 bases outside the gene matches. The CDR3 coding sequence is TGCGCCAGCAGCTTGGGGACAGGGGGATCTAATGAGCAGTTCTTC. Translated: CASSLGTGGSNEQFF.

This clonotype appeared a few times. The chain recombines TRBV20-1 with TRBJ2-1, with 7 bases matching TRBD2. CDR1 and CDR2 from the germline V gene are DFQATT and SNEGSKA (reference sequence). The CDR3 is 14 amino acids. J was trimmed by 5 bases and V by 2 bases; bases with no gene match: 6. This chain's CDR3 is CSARSSSGDNEQFF. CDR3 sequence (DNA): TGCAGTGCTAGATCGTCTAGCGGAGACAATGAGCAGTTCTTC.

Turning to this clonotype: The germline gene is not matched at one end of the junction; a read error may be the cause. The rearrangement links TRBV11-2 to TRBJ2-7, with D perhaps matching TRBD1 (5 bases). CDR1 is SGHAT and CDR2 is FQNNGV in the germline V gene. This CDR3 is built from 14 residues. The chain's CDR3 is CVSSLLGVHYEQYF. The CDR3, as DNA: TGTGTCAGCAGCTTATTAGGGGTCCACTACGAGCAGTACTTC.

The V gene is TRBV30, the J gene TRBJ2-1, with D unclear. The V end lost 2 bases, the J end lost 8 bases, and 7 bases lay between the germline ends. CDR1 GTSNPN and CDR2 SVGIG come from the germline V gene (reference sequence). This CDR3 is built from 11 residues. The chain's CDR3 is CAWSSPDEQFF. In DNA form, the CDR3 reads TGTGCCTGGAGTTCCCCGGATGAGCAGTTCTTC.

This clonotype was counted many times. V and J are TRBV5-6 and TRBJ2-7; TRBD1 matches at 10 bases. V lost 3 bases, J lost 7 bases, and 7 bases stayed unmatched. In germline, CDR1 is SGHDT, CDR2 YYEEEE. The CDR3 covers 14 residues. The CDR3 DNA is TGTGCCAGCAGCTCTGGGACAGGGGCGAGGGAGCAGTACTTC. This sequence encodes CASSSGTGAREQYF.

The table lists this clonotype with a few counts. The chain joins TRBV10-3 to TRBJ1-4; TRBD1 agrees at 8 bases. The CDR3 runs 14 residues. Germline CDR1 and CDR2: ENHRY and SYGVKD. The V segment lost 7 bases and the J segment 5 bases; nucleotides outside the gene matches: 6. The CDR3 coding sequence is TGTGCCATCAATGGGACAGGTAGAAATGAAAAACTGTTTTTT. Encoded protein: CAINGTGRNEKLFF.

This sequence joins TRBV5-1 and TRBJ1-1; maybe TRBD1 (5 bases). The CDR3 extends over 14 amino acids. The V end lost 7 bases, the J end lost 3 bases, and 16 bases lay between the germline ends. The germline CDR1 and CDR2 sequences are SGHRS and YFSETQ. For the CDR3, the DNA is TGCGCCAGCGTGAAGGGGAAGGGTGACACTGAAGCTTTCTTT. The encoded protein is CASVKGKGDTEAFF.

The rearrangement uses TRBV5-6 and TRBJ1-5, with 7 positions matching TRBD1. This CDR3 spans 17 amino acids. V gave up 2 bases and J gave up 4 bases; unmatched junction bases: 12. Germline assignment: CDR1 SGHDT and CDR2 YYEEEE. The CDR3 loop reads CASSLYASGQWNQPQHF. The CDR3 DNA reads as TGTGCCAGCAGCTTATATGCCTCGGGACAGTGGAATCAGCCCCAGCATTTT. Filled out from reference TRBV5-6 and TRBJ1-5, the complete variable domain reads DAGVTQSPTHLIKTRGQQVTLRCSPKSGHDTVSWYQQALGQGPQFIFQYYEEEERQRGNFPDRFSGHQFPNYSSELNVNALLLGDSALYLCASSLYASGQWNQPQHFGDGTRLSIL.

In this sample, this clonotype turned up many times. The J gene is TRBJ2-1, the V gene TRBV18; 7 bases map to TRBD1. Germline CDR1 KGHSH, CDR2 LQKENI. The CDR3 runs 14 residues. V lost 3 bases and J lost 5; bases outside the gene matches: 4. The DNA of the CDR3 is TGTGCCAGCTCACCCGGGACAGAAAACAATGAGCAGTTCTTC. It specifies CASSPGTENNEQFF.

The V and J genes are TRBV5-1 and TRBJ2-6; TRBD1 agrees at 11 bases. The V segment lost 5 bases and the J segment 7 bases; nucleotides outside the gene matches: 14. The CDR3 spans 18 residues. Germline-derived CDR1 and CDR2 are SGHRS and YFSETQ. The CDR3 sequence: CASSRGDRGFLGANVLTF. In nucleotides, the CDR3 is TGCGCCAGCAGTAGGGGGGACAGGGGGTTTCTGGGAGCCAACGTCCTGACTTTC.

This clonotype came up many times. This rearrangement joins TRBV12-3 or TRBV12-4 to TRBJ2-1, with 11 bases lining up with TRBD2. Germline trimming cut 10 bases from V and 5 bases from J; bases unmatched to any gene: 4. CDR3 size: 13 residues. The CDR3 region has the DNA TGTGCCATCAGGGGACTAGCGGACAATGAGCAGTTCTTC. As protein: CAIRGLADNEQFF.

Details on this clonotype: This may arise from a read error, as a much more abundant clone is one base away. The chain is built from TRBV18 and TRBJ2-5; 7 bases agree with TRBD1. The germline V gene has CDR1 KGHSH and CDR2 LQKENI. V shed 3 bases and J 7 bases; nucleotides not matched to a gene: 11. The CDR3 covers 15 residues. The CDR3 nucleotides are TGTGCCAGCTCACCTTTACCGACAGGGAAGGCGACCCAGTACTTC. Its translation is CASSPLPTGKATQYF.

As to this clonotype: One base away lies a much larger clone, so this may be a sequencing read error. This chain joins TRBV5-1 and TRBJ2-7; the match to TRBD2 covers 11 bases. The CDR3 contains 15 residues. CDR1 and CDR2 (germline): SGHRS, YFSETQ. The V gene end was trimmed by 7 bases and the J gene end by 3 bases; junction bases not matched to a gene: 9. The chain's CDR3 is CASGLLAGEVYEQYF. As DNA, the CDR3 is TGCGCCAGCGGCCTACTAGCGGGAGAAGTCTACGAGCAGTACTTC.

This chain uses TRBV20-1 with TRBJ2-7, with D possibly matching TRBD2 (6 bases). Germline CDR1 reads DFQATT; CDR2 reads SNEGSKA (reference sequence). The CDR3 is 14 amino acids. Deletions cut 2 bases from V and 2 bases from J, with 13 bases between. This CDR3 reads CSARQSGSAYEQYF. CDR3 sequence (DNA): TGCAGTGCTAGACAAAGCGGGTCCGCCTACGAGCAGTACTTC.

CDR3 bases: TGCAGTGCTAGTGCCAGCACAGATACGCAGTATTTT. Its translation: CSASASTDTQYF. The chain links TRBV20-1 to TRBJ2-3; the D is unclear. Germline V gene data show CDR1 as DFQATT and CDR2 as SNEGSKA (reference sequence). V lost 3 bases, J lost 0 bases, and 4 bases lay in between. The CDR3 totals 12 residues.

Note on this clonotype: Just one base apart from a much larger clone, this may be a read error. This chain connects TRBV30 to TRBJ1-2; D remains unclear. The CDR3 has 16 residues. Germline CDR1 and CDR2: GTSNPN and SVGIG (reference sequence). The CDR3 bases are TGTGCCTGGAGTGCTCGGAGGGAACAAAAGAACTATAGCTACACCTTC. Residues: CAWSARREQKNYSYTF.

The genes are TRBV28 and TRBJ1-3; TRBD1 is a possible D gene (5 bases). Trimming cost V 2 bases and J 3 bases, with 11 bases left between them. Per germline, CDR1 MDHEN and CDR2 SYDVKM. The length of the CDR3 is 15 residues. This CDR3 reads CASSLRGQGGNTIYF. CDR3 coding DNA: TGTGCCAGCAGTTTAAGAGGCCAGGGTGGAAACACCATATATTTT.

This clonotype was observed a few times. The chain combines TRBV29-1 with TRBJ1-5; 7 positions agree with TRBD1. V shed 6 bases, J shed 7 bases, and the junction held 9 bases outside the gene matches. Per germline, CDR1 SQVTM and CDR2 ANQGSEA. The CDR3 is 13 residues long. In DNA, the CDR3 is TGCAGCGTCGCCGGACAGGATGGCCAGCCCCAGCATTTT. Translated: CSVAGQDGQPQHF.

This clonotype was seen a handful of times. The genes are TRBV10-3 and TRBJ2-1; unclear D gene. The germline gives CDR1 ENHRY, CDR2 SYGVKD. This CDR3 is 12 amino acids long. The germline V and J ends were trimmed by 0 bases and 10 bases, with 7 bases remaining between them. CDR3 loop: CAISESVWEQFF. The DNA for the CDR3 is TGTGCCATCAGTGAGTCAGTGTGGGAGCAGTTCTTC.

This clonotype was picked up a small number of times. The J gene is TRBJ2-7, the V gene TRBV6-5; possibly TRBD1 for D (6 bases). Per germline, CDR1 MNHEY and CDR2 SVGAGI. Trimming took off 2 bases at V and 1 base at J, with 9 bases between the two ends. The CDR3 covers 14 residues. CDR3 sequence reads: CASSYNTGSYEQYF. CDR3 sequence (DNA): TGTGCCAGCAGTTACAACACAGGGTCCTACGAGCAGTACTTC.

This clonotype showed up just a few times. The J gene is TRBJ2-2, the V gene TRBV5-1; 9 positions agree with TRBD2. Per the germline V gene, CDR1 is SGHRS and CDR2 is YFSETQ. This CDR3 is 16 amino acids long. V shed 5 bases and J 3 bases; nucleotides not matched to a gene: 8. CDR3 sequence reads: CASSIPTSGDTGELFF. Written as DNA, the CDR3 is TGCGCCAGCAGTATACCGACTAGCGGAGACACCGGGGAGCTGTTTTTT.

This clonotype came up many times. CDR3 DNA: TGTGCCAGCAGTTACTCGATTGGGGGACGGGACACTGAAGCTTTCTTT. The encoded protein is CASSYSIGGRDTEAFF. V gene TRBV6-2 or TRBV6-3 combines with J gene TRBJ1-1; TRBD1 is a possible D gene (5 bases). Germline lookup yields CDR1 MNHEY and CDR2 SVGEGT. This CDR3 spans 16 amino acids. The V end was cut by 0 bases, the J end by 3 bases, with 14 bases between.

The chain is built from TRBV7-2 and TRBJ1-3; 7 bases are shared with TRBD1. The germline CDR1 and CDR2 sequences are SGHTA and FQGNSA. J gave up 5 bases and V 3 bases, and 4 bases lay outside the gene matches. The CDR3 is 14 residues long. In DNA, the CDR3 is TGTGCCAGCAGCTTGGCAGGGGGTAGAAACACCATATATTTT. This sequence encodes CASSLAGGRNTIYF.

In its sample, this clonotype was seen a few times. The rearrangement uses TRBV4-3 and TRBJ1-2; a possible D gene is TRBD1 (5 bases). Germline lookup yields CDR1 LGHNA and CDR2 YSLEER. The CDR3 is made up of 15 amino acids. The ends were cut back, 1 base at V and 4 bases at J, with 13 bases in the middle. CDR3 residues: CASSQADSFAYGYTF. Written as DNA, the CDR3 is TGCGCCAGCAGCCAAGCCGACAGTTTCGCCTATGGCTACACCTTC.